Listed below are T cell receptor beta chains from one sample, sequenced in a study of shared clonotypes between healthy human individuals. The data were produced by immunoSEQ multiplex PCR, yet TCRdb's version contains in-frame clones alone and is incomplete. The sample includes around 1.5 million clones, approximately 98% of them seen just once. Specimen: naive CD4+ T cells sorted from blood. The receptors come from a man aged 30-40 years in good health. The CDR3 runs from the conserved cysteine through the conserved F or W. The D gene is left open where the match is weak.

CASSLPGLAGTGELFF | TGTGCCAGCAGCCTTCCCGGACTAGCCGGGACCGGGGAGCTGTTTTTT | TRBD2 | TRBJ2-2 | TRBV14
CASSPGLASLVEQYF | TGTGCCAGCAGTCCAGGACTAGCGTCCTTAGTCGAGCAGTACTTC | TRBD2 | TRBJ2-7 | TRBV2
CASSPRDRGHSYEQYF | TGTGCCAGCTCACCCCGAGACAGGGGACACTCCTACGAGCAGTACTTC | TRBD1 | TRBJ2-7 | TRBV18
CASSPPRGKGGEQYF | TGTGCCAGCTCACCACCTCGCGGGAAGGGTGGAGAGCAGTACTTC | NA | TRBJ2-7 | TRBV18
CASSLARPTYEQYF | TGTGCCAGCAGCTTAGCACGACCAACCTACGAGCAGTACTTC | NA | TRBJ2-7 | TRBV7-2
CASGTSGRAPDTQYF | TGTGCCAGCGGGACTAGCGGGAGGGCCCCAGATACGCAGTATTTT | TRBD2 | TRBJ2-3 | TRBV9
CASSLGAGTSAREETQYF | TGTGCCAGCAGCTTAGGCGCCGGGACTAGCGCAAGAGAAGAGACCCAGTACTTC | TRBD2 | TRBJ2-5 | TRBV11-1
CASGFENYGYTF | TGTGCTAGTGGTTTTGAGAACTATGGCTACACCTTC | NA | TRBJ1-2 | TRBV12-5
CASSTPVGYEQYF | TGTGCCAGCAGCACCCCCGTAGGCTACGAGCAGTACTTC | NA | TRBJ2-7 | TRBV7-2
CASMLSASRYNEQFF | TGTGCCAGCATGCTTTCGGCTAGCAGGTACAATGAGCAGTTCTTC | NA | TRBJ2-1 | TRBV7-2
CASRGAGNYGYTF | TGTGCCTCACGGGGGGCGGGCAACTATGGCTACACCTTC | NA | TRBJ1-2 | TRBV28
CASSYRDYEQYF | TGTGCCAGCAGTTACAGGGACTACGAGCAGTACTTC | NA | TRBJ2-7 | TRBV2
CASSLTSGQGYEQYF | TGTGCCAGCAGCTTAACCTCGGGACAGGGATACGAGCAGTACTTC | TRBD1 | TRBJ2-7 | TRBV11-3
CASSPKWGHYGYTF | TGTGCCAGCAGCCCCAAATGGGGGCACTATGGCTACACCTTC | NA | TRBJ1-2 | TRBV9
CASSLDSLRGQSTDTQYF | TGTGCCAGCAGCTTAGATTCTCTACGTGGCCAGAGCACAGATACGCAGTATTTT | NA | TRBJ2-3 | TRBV7-2
CASSRVVGGPNTLVRLFF | TGTGCCAGTAGTAGGGTGGTAGGAGGACCTAATACCCTGGTGCGACTGTTTTTT | NA | TRBJ1-4 | TRBV19